The 14 T cell receptor beta chains below all came from one sample that was sequenced in a study of blood T cell repertoires in COVID-19. Produced via immunoSEQ multiplex PCR; TCRdb's table is partial and in-frame only. This table holds 65,000 or so clones, more than 80% found once. Sequenced: peripheral blood. The source is a man aged 80 or over with acute or convalescent COVID-19.

The chain joins TRBV18 to TRBJ1-1; D perhaps matches TRBD1 (5 bases). V was shortened by 0 bases and J by 4 bases, with 12 bases between the two germline ends. Germline V gene data show CDR1 as KGHSH and CDR2 as LQKENI. The CDR3 length is 15 residues. CDR3 amino acids: CASSPPSGYGTEAFF. CDR3 nucleotides: TGTGCCAGCTCACCACCTTCAGGGTACGGCACTGAAGCTTTCTTT.

This chain connects TRBV5-1 to TRBJ2-2; perhaps TRBD1 as D (5 bases). The germline gives CDR1 SGHRS, CDR2 YFSETQ. Trimming pared 2 bases from V and 5 bases from J, leaving 10 bases between. The CDR3 extends over 14 amino acids. The CDR3 nucleotides read TGCGCCAGCAGCTTAAGAACAGGAACCGGGGAGCTGTTTTTT. Translating it yields CASSLRTGTGELFF.

The V and J genes are TRBV18 and TRBJ2-3; D unresolved. The ends were cut back, 5 bases at V and 0 bases at J, with 9 bases in the middle. This CDR3 comprises 14 residues. CDR1 is KGHSH, CDR2 LQKENI, per germline. The CDR3 coding sequence is TGTGCCAGCTCAACGTTTACTAGCACAGATACGCAGTATTTT. This gives the protein CASSTFTSTDTQYF.

Ten or more counts support this clone. The rearrangement uses TRBV7-2 and TRBJ1-2; 8 nucleotides agree with TRBD1. The CDR3 contains 18 residues. Germline CDR1 SGHTA, CDR2 FQGNSA. V was clipped by 5 bases and J by 1 base; unmatched bases: 15. This CDR3 reads CASSRQGQGGSFNYGYTF. Written as DNA, the CDR3 is TGTGCCAGCAGCAGACAAGGACAGGGAGGTTCTTTTAACTATGGCTACACCTTC.

The V gene is TRBV15, the J gene TRBJ2-5; possible D gene TRBD2, 6 bases. The V gene lost 4 bases and the J gene lost 5 bases, with 20 bases spanning the gap. The CDR3 totals 16 residues. The germline V gene has CDR1 LNHNV and CDR2 YYDKDF (reference sequence). The CDR3 nucleotides are TGTGCCACCAGCACACCCTTGGGGGGACGTAGGGAGACCCAGTACTTC. It yields the protein CATSTPLGGRRETQYF.

The chain recombines TRBV7-9 with TRBJ1-6; the D is unclear. The germline V gene has CDR1 SEHNR and CDR2 FQNEAQ (reference sequence). Trimming took off 5 bases at V and 7 bases at J, with 15 bases between the two ends. The CDR3 spans 15 residues. Here the CDR3 DNA reads TGTGCCAGCAGCCCAACCCAGATCGGGAATTCACCCCTCCACTTT. It yields the protein CASSPTQIGNSPLHF.

The chain links TRBV5-1 to TRBJ2-3; 8 bases fit TRBD2. V was clipped by 0 bases and J by 4 bases; unmatched bases: 10. The germline CDR1 and CDR2 sequences are SGHRS and YFSETQ. The CDR3 runs to 17 residues. CDR3 residues: CASSLDEAGGLSDTQYF. CDR3 nucleotide sequence: TGCGCCAGCAGCTTGGACGAGGCGGGGGGTTTGTCAGATACGCAGTATTTT.

The rearrangement links TRBV29-1 to TRBJ2-7, with TRBD1 matching over 11 bases. Per germline, CDR1 SQVTM and CDR2 ANQGSEA. Trimming at V came to 6 bases and at J to 7 bases, leaving 8 bases not matched to a gene. The CDR3 extends over 13 amino acids. The CDR3 nucleotides read TGCAGCGTAGGTGGACAGGGGGCAGGGGAGCAGTACTTC. Encoded protein: CSVGGQGAGEQYF.

The rearrangement links TRBV2 to TRBJ2-1, with D possibly TRBD1 on 5 matching bases. Germline loops: CDR1 SNHLY, CDR2 FYNNEI. The CDR3 runs to 14 residues. Trimming left V 11 bases short and J 3 bases short, with 17 bases between. CDR3 coding DNA: TGTGCCTCTCAAGGGGATTATCACTACAATGAGCAGTTCTTC. Its translation is CASQGDYHYNEQFF.

In this sample, this clone turned up once. J is TRBJ1-4 and V is TRBV3-1 (or the pseudogene TRBV3-2); D gene ambiguous. V lost 1 base, J lost 6 bases, and 9 bases lay in between. Germline loops: CDR1 LGHDT, CDR2 YNNKEL (reference sequence). CDR3 size: 14 residues. The CDR3 spells CASSQAPGDEKLFF. Written as DNA, the CDR3 is TGTGCCAGCAGCCAAGCGCCGGGAGATGAAAAACTGTTTTTT.

The genes are TRBV5-1 and TRBJ1-4; D ambiguous. In germline, CDR1 is SGHRS, CDR2 YFSETQ. CDR3 length equals 14 residues. V was shortened by 3 bases and J by 4 bases, with 10 bases between the two germline ends. The CDR3 loop is CASSSDSGNEKLFF. CDR3 nucleotides: TGCGCCAGCAGCTCGGACTCGGGTAATGAAAAACTGTTTTTT.

By proportion, this clone is medium-sized (0.01 to 0.1%). CDR3 sequence: CASSKDAHWASSYNEQFF. In DNA form, the CDR3 reads TGTGCCAGCAGCAAAGACGCCCATTGGGCGAGCTCCTACAATGAGCAGTTCTTC. The V and J genes are TRBV21-1 and TRBJ2-1; TRBD1 was called by the table and not checked on the DNA. TRBV21-1 is a pseudogene. The CDR3 runs to 18 residues.

The V call is TRBV3-1 (or the pseudogene TRBV3-2), the J call TRBJ2-5; 10 bases are shared with TRBD2. The germline gives CDR1 LGHDT, CDR2 YNNKEL (reference sequence). The CDR3 covers 17 residues. V lost 2 bases to trimming and J lost 5 bases; unmatched junction nucleotides: 11. The CDR3 here is CASSQRTSGSRLETQYF. In DNA, the CDR3 is TGTGCCAGCAGCCAACGGACTAGCGGTTCAAGGCTGGAGACCCAGTACTTC.

This clone came up a few times. The V gene is TRBV6-6, the J gene TRBJ2-3; TRBD2 aligns across 10 bases. Trimming removed 5 bases from V and 15 bases from J; junction bases left unmatched: 8. This CDR3 is 12 amino acids long. CDR1 and CDR2 (germline): MNHNY, SVGAGI (reference sequence). The CDR3 reads CASSPQRGGPYF. For the CDR3, the DNA is TGTGCCAGCAGTCCCCAGCGGGGGGGCCCCTATTTT.